Below are 14 T cell receptor beta chains sequenced from a single sample in a study of blood T cells in healthy people across ages. The authors ran a second PCR of about 7 to 11 cycles using a sample-barcoded 5' primer and a J-beta primer mix. A single record per CDR3 protein comes from TCRdb applying MiXCR to the 5' RACE reads. The data contain 550,000 to 800,000 distinct CDR3 sequences, approximately 21% of them singletons. The specimen sequenced was blood. The origin of the receptors is a man aged 70-80 years in good health.

Only a few counts were recorded for this clonotype. The chain employs TRBV19 and TRBJ2-7; possible D gene TRBD1, 5 bases. This CDR3 has 12 amino acids. V lost 9 bases, J lost 1 base, and 10 bases lay in between. Germline V gene lookup returns CDR1 LNHDA and CDR2 SQIVND (reference sequence). In DNA form, the CDR3 reads TGTGCCAGCACAGACAGATCCTACGAGCAGTACTTC. Amino acids: CASTDRSYEQYF.

Worth noting for this clonotype: A junction boundary mismatches the germline segment, possibly from a read error. The chain employs TRBV29-1 and TRBJ2-7; D is unclear. The CDR3 runs to 12 residues. Germline values: CDR1 SQVTM, CDR2 ANQGSEA. CDR3: CSVGHYVYDQYF. CDR3 DNA: TGCAGCGTTGGCCATTATGTCTACGATCAGTACTTC.

The chain couples TRBV2 to TRBJ2-4; TRBD2 agrees at 10 bases. The CDR3 has 16 residues. The junction had 5 bases not matched to a gene; V was cut back by 6 bases and J by 0 bases. The germline gives CDR1 SNHLY, CDR2 FYNNEI. The DNA of the CDR3 is TGTGCCAGCAGGGGACTAGCGAGCGTAGCCAAAAACATTCAGTACTTC. This encodes CASRGLASVAKNIQYF.

Comment on this clonotype: The germline gene is not matched at one end of the junction; a read error may be the cause. This chain's CDR3 is CASSLVSSTKSLYGHTF. In DNA, the CDR3 is TGTGCCAGCAGCTTGGTCTCGTCGACGAAATCCCTCTATGGCCACACCTTC. The V call is TRBV5-6, the J call TRBJ1-2, with D uncertain. This CDR3 contains 17 residues. Germline V gives CDR1 SGHDT, CDR2 YYEEEE.

The V gene is TRBV20-1, the J gene TRBJ2-4, with a weak D call TRBD1 (5 bases). Germline V gene lookup returns CDR1 DFQATT and CDR2 SNEGSKA (reference sequence). Trimming pared 3 bases from V and 6 bases from J, leaving 6 bases between. The length of the CDR3 is 11 residues. The DNA of the CDR3 is TGCAGTGCTAGCGACAGAAACATTCAGTACTTC. It codes for CSASDRNIQYF.

V gene TRBV6-5 combines with J gene TRBJ1-1; D not certain. CDR1 is MNHEY, CDR2 SVGAGI, per germline. Trimming shortened V by 0 bases and J by 11 bases, and 13 bases separated the two germline ends. There are 13 residues in the CDR3. The CDR3 sequence: CASSYSTPSVAFF. The CDR3 nucleotides read TGTGCCAGCAGTTACTCAACCCCATCGGTGGCTTTCTTT.

The chain carries TRBV9 and TRBJ1-2; D is undetermined. The ends were cut back, 4 bases at V and 2 bases at J, with 18 bases in the middle. The CDR3 sequence is 16 residues long. The germline V gene encodes CDR1 SGDLS and CDR2 YYNGEE. The CDR3 coding sequence is TGTGCCAGCAGCCCCAAGATGGGGTACGGCAACTATGGCTACACCTTC. Translated: CASSPKMGYGNYGYTF. Full variable domain (rest looked up from reference TRBV9 and TRBJ1-2): DSGVTQTPKHLITATGQRVTLRCSPRSGDLSVYWYQQSLDQGLQFLIQYYNGEERAKGNILERFSAQQFPDLHSELNLSSLELGDSALYFCASSPKMGYGNYGYTFGSGTRLTVV.

This chain connects TRBV12-3 or TRBV12-4 to TRBJ2-5; tentative D call: TRBD2 (5 bases). The CDR3 spans 14 residues. Trimming removed 2 bases at V and 5 bases at J, with 12 bases between. This CDR3 is CASSLSNSGETQYF. CDR3 coding DNA: TGTGCCAGCAGTTTAAGTAACAGCGGCGAGACCCAGTACTTC.

V gene TRBV20-1 combines with J gene TRBJ2-5; 9 nucleotides line up with TRBD1. The CDR3 length is 13 residues. Germline assignment: CDR1 DFQATT and CDR2 SNEGSKA (reference sequence). V lost 5 bases, J lost 2 bases, and 3 bases stayed unmatched. The CDR3, as DNA: TGCAGTGCTCATGACAGGGGGCAAGAGACCCAGTACTTC. Amino acid sequence: CSAHDRGQETQYF.

The chain is built from TRBV6-1 and TRBJ2-1, with D perhaps TRBD1 (5 bases). The V end lost 3 bases, the J end lost 8 bases, and 17 bases lay between the germline ends. The V gene's germline CDR1 is MNHNS and CDR2 SASEGT. This CDR3 is 15 amino acids long. CDR3 bases: TGTGCCAGCAGTGAGGGGCCAGGGCCGATCTATGAGCAGTTCTTC. Translating it yields CASSEGPGPIYEQFF.

The chain carries TRBV11-2 and TRBJ1-1; D gene unclear. Germline CDR1 and CDR2: SGHAT and FQNNGV. Deletions cut 3 bases from V and 1 base from J, with 6 bases between. This CDR3 has 13 residues. Written as DNA, the CDR3 is TGTGCCAGCAGCTTTTCTGGGAACACTGAAGCTTTCTTT. This gives the protein CASSFSGNTEAFF.

This sequence joins TRBV5-1 and TRBJ2-2; the D is unclear. The V end was cut by 1 base, the J end by 6 bases, with 10 bases between. Per germline, CDR1 SGHRS and CDR2 YFSETQ. CDR3 length: 14 amino acids. The CDR3 region is CASSLTPLPGELFF. CDR3 coding DNA: TGCGCCAGCAGCTTGACCCCTTTGCCCGGGGAGCTGTTTTTT.

This chain joins TRBV20-1 and TRBJ2-5; D not resolved. The germline CDR1 and CDR2 sequences are DFQATT and SNEGSKA (reference sequence). V lost 0 bases and J lost 3, with 17 bases in between. The CDR3 length is 16 residues. DNA for the CDR3: TGCAGTGCTAGAGATGCGGCCGGGCCTTGGGAAGAGACCCAGTACTTC. Its translation: CSARDAAGPWEETQYF.

This sequence joins TRBV30 and TRBJ2-1; TRBD1 might be the D (5 bases). V was clipped by 3 bases and J by 0 bases, with 9 bases between them. Germline assignment: CDR1 GTSNPN and CDR2 SVGIG (reference sequence). This CDR3 spans 14 amino acids. CDR3 amino acids: CAWRNRSSYNEQFF. DNA of the CDR3: TGTGCCTGGAGAAACAGGAGCTCCTACAATGAGCAGTTCTTC. The full variable domain, rest sourced from reference TRBV30 and TRBJ2-1, is SQTIHQWPATLVQPVGSPLSLECTVEGTSNPNLYWYRQAAGRGLQLLFYSVGIGQISSEVPQNLSASRPQDRQFILSSKKLLLSDSGFYLCAWRNRSSYNEQFFGPGTRLTVL.